Listed below are T cell receptor beta chains from one sample, sequenced in a study of metastatic and nonmetastatic thyroid tumors. Using MiXCR, TCRdb re-called clones from the PCR reads. The table includes about 82,000 clones, approximately 13% detected once. The sample taken for sequencing was tumor tissue. The receptor set was obtained from a female donor with papillary thyroid cancer or a benign thyroid nodule (not recorded which). Some clones in this sample may be carry-over from other donors' samples. Both conserved end residues are part of each CDR3. The order of the fields is J gene, clone size, V gene, D gene, CDR3 protein, CDR3 DNA. The D gene is left open where the match is weak. Clone size, where shown, is once, few, many, or a class for clones that have expanded.

TRBJ2-7 many TRBV6-5 . CASSYDHRVGMQYF TGTGCCAGCAGTTACGATCACAGGGTAGGGATGCAGTACTTC
TRBJ2-7 many TRBV11-3 TRBD1 CASSPWTGGNEQYF TGTGCCAGCAGCCCCTGGACAGGGGGTAACGAGCAGTACTTC
TRBJ2-7 . TRBV5-6 TRBD2 CASSLRLAGVIAYEQYF TGTGCCAGCAGCTTGCGACTAGCGGGAGTTATAGCCTACGAGCAGTACTTC
TRBJ2-7 many TRBV5-6 TRBD1 CASSLDISDRGYEQYF TGTGCCAGCAGCTTGGATATCTCGGACAGGGGCTACGAGCAGTACTTC
TRBJ2-7 many TRBV6-1 . CASTPRQNYEQYF TGTGCCAGCACCCCTCGGCAGAACTACGAGCAGTACTTC
TRBJ2-5 many TRBV5-1 TRBD2 CASSSSGRLETQYF TGCGCCAGCAGTTCTAGCGGGAGGTTAGAGACCCAGTACTTC
TRBJ2-3 many TRBV5-4 TRBD2 CASSRTGGLAGTQYF TGTGCCAGCAGCCGGACTGGAGGGTTAGCGGGTACGCAGTATTTT
TRBJ2-7 many TRBV12-5 . CASGLAADGWYYEQYF TGTGCTAGTGGTTTGGCCGCGGACGGGTGGTATTACGAGCAGTACTTC
TRBJ1-1 few TRBV7-3 . CASSLRGARGRSVMNTGAFF TGTGCCAGCAGCTTAAGGGGGGCGCGGGGGAGATCCGTGATGAACACTGGAGCTTTCTTT
TRBJ2-7 . TRBV20-1 TRBD2 CSAREDSGLAGLVYEQYF TGCAGTGCTAGAGAGGATAGTGGGCTAGCGGGACTAGTCTACGAGCAGTACTTC
TRBJ2-7 many TRBV5-1 . CASSLSLNIGRYEQYF TGCGCCAGCAGCTTGTCTTTAAATATTGGGCGCTACGAGCAGTACTTC
TRBJ2-7 few TRBV2 TRBD1 CASPGQARVEQYF TGTGCCAGCCCCGGACAGGCACGTGTCGAGCAGTACTTC
TRBJ1-4 many TRBV28 TRBD1 CASGGRGQGGEKLFF TGTGCCAGCGGAGGCCGGGGACAGGGGGGTGAAAAACTGTTTTTT
TRBJ2-5 many TRBV12-3/TRBV12-4 TRBD1 CASSSGTGPGETQYF TGTGCCAGCAGTTCCGGGACAGGGCCAGGGGAGACCCAGTACTTC
TRBJ2-5 . TRBV3-1 TRBD2 CASSDGLAGRKGQETQYF TGTGCCAGCAGCGATGGACTAGCGGGCCGGAAAGGCCAAGAGACCCAGTACTTC
TRBJ1-6 many TRBV7-8 . CASSLATPDHHSPLHF TGTGCCAGCAGCTTAGCTACTCCGGACCACCATTCACCCCTCCACTTT
TRBJ2-7 many TRBV20-1 TRBD2 CSVMRESSYEQYF TGCAGTGTAATGCGGGAGAGCTCCTACGAGCAGTACTTC
TRBJ2-7 many TRBV20-1 . CSARGGLERLYEQYF TGCAGTGCTAGAGGGGGGCTAGAGAGGTTGTACGAGCAGTACTTC
TRBJ1-4 many TRBV30 TRBD1 CAWSEGTGGAHEKLFF TGTGCCTGGAGCGAAGGGACAGGGGGCGCGCATGAAAAACTGTTTTTT
TRBJ2-2 many TRBV2 . CASTGTGELFF TGTGCCAGCACAGGTACCGGGGAGCTGTTTTTT
TRBJ2-3 many TRBV7-9 . CASSLVGGSTDTQYF TGTGCCAGCAGCTTAGTGGGCGGATCCACAGATACGCAGTATTTT
TRBJ1-5 many TRBV10-2 . CASSEGQNQPQHF TGCGCCAGCAGTGAGGGACAGAATCAGCCCCAGCATTTT
TRBJ2-7 medium-sized TRBV7-8 TRBD2 CASLGGDYEQYF TGTGCCAGCCTCGGGGGGGACTACGAGCAGTACTTC
TRBJ2-7 many TRBV29-1 . CSVQQGDNSYEQYF TGCAGCGTTCAACAGGGAGACAACTCCTACGAGCAGTACTTC
TRBJ2-7 . TRBV5-1 TRBD1 CASSAGTGGGEQYF TGCGCCAGCAGCGCGGGGACAGGGGGGGGCGAGCAGTACTTC
TRBJ2-7 few TRBV12-3/TRBV12-4 . CASSTVLGGDRSYEQYF TGTGCCAGCAGCACAGTCCTTGGGGGGGACAGGTCGTACGAGCAGTACTTC
TRBJ2-2 many TRBV29-1 TRBD2 CSVGLAGDTGELFF TGCAGCGTTGGACTAGCGGGAGACACCGGGGAGCTGTTTTTT
TRBJ1-3 many TRBV6-2/TRBV6-3 . CASSPLGNTIYF TGTGCCAGCAGTCCGCTTGGAAACACCATATATTTT
TRBJ2-1 many TRBV7-2 TRBD2 CASSSLAGVDEQFF TGTGCCAGCAGCTCACTAGCGGGAGTAGATGAGCAGTTCTTC
TRBJ1-4 many TRBV28 . CASSTGSGIDEKLFF TGTGCCAGCAGTACAGGGAGTGGGATTGATGAAAAACTGTTTTTT
TRBJ2-3 many TRBV24-1 TRBD2 CATSDRLASTDTQYF TGTGCCACCAGTGACCGACTAGCGTCCACAGATACGCAGTATTTT
TRBJ2-3 many TRBV29-1 . CSVRLLRADTQYF TGCAGCGTGAGGCTGCTCAGGGCAGATACGCAGTATTTT
TRBJ1-1 many TRBV18 TRBD1 CASSLGQGRTEAFF TGTGCCAGCTCACTGGGACAGGGGAGGACTGAAGCTTTCTTT
TRBJ1-1 many TRBV6-1 . CASSLGLRDDTEAFF TGTGCCAGCAGCCTCGGGTTGAGGGATGATACTGAAGCTTTCTTT
TRBJ2-7 many TRBV7-7 . CASSLRAGYRYEQYF TGTGCTAGCAGCTTAAGGGCAGGGTATCGGTACGAGCAGTACTTC
TRBJ2-7 many TRBV12-3/TRBV12-4 TRBD2 CASRYGLAGYEQYF TGTGCCAGCAGGTATGGACTAGCGGGCTACGAGCAGTACTTC
TRBJ2-7 many TRBV7-8 . CASSFRGSSYEQYF TGTGCCAGCAGCTTCAGGGGATCGTCCTACGAGCAGTACTTC
TRBJ1-1 many TRBV20-1 . CSARGPGEAFF TGCAGTGCTAGGGGGCCAGGTGAAGCTTTCTTT
TRBJ2-1 many TRBV10-1 TRBD2 CASSESLAGGYNEQFF TGCGCCAGCAGTGAGTCCCTAGCGGGAGGCTACAATGAGCAGTTCTTC
TRBJ2-3 many TRBV28 TRBD2 CASSPRGLAAADTQYF TGTGCCAGCAGTCCGCGCGGACTAGCGGCCGCAGATACGCAGTATTTT
TRBJ1-2 . TRBV5-6 TRBD1 CASSSSGQGVRGYTF TGTGCCAGCAGCTCTTCTGGACAGGGTGTGAGGGGCTACACCTTC
TRBJ1-1 . TRBV3-1 . CASSQVGQNTEAFF TGTGCCAGCAGCCAAGTTGGACAGAACACTGAAGCTTTCTTT
TRBJ1-1 many TRBV20-1 TRBD1 CSAARGLSTEAFF TGCAGTGCTGCCAGGGGGCTCAGTACTGAAGCTTTCTTT
TRBJ1-6 few TRBV14 . CASSQGAASLSPLHF TGTGCTAGCAGCCAAGGGGCTGCCTCCCTCTCACCCCTCCACTTT
TRBJ2-3 . TRBV20-1 TRBD2 CSASLRTSGSAVSDTQYF TGCAGTGCTAGCCTGAGGACTAGCGGGAGTGCCGTCTCAGATACGCAGTATTTT